Listed here are 26 T cell receptor beta chains from one sample, sequenced in a study of response to subunit inactivated influenza vaccine. In TCRdb, the RT-PCR reads were re-called with MiXCR into one record per CDR3 protein. The data contain under 800,000 distinct CDR3 sequences, about 15% of them seen just once; the ten biggest clones take up around 7%. The sample was PBMCs from blood, taken 14 to 15 days before vaccination. Every receptor here comes from a man over 45 who received an inactivated influenza vaccine.

This clonotype came up a few times. The J gene is TRBJ1-6, the V gene TRBV20-1; D call uncertain. CDR3 size: 12 residues. The germline V gene encodes CDR1 DFQATT and CDR2 SNEGSKA (reference sequence). V shed 2 bases and J shed 9 bases, with 8 bases lying between them. CDR3 sequence (DNA): TGCAGTGCTAGATCCAGTGGTTCACCCCTCCACTTT. It specifies CSARSSGSPLHF.

This clonotype has more than one count but fewer than ten. This chain links TRBV29-1 with TRBJ2-7, with D maybe TRBD2 (5 bases). The CDR3 totals 12 residues. V shed 7 bases and J shed 1 base, with 11 bases lying between them. Germline values: CDR1 SQVTM, CDR2 ANQGSEA. The DNA for the CDR3 is TGCAGCGCTAAACTAGATTCCTACGAGCAGTACTTC. Protein: CSAKLDSYEQYF.

The sample holds many counts of this clonotype. This sequence joins TRBV20-1 and TRBJ2-3; D perhaps matches TRBD1 (5 bases). CDR1 DFQATT and CDR2 SNEGSKA come from the germline V gene (reference sequence). This CDR3 has 11 residues. V lost 6 bases to trimming and J lost 2 bases, with 6 bases between them. The CDR3 DNA follows: TGCAGTGCGGACACCACAGATACGCAGTATTTT. It specifies CSADTTDTQYF.

The V call is TRBV28, the J call TRBJ2-3; TRBD2 matches at 8 bases. This CDR3 region has 14 residues. J gave up 6 bases and V 7 bases, and 9 bases lay outside the gene matches. Germline assignment: CDR1 MDHEN and CDR2 SYDVKM. In nucleotides, the CDR3 is TGTGCCAGCATTCCAACCGGGGGGGTCGATACGCAGTATTTT. Translation gives CASIPTGGVDTQYF.

This clonotype was seen a handful of times. The chain recombines TRBV14 with TRBJ2-1; no firm D call. The CDR3 extends over 14 amino acids. Germline-derived CDR1 and CDR2 are SGHDN and FVKESK. Trimming left V 3 bases short and J 5 bases short, with 11 bases between. CDR3 in amino acids: CASSHLYGHNEQFF. In DNA form, the CDR3 reads TGTGCCAGCAGCCACCTTTATGGGCACAATGAGCAGTTCTTC. The whole variable domain, remainder taken from reference TRBV14 and TRBJ2-1, is EAGVTQFPSHSVIEKGQTVTLRCDPISGHDNLYWYRRVMGKEIKFLLHFVKESKQDESGMPNNRFLAERTGGTYSTLKVQPAELEDSGVYFCASSHLYGHNEQFFGPGTRLTVL.

CDR3 DNA sequence: TGCGCCAGCAGCTTGGTGGGACTAGCGGGGAATGAGCAGTTCTTC. It specifies CASSLVGLAGNEQFF. V gene TRBV5-1 combines with J gene TRBJ2-1; 13 bases fit TRBD2. The CDR3 covers 15 residues. Germline V gene lookup returns CDR1 SGHRS and CDR2 YFSETQ. J gave up 7 bases and V 0 bases, and 1 base lay outside the gene matches. The full variable domain, rest sourced from reference TRBV5-1 and TRBJ2-1, is KAGVTQTPRYLIKTRGQQVTLSCSPISGHRSVSWYQQTPGQGLQFLFEYFSETQRNKGNFPGRFSGRQFSNSRSEMNVSTLELGDSALYLCASSLVGLAGNEQFFGPGTRLTVL.

The genes are TRBV20-1 and TRBJ2-3; possible D gene TRBD2, 6 bases. This CDR3 contains 14 residues. The germline gives CDR1 DFQATT, CDR2 SNEGSKA (reference sequence). V was pared by 4 bases and J by 2 bases, with 13 bases between. The CDR3 bases are TGCAGTGCTACGCCGGGACTTTACACAGATACGCAGTATTTT. This encodes CSATPGLYTDTQYF.

The sample holds a few counts of this clonotype. The V call is TRBV27, the J call TRBJ2-1, with 10 bases identical to TRBD2. The J segment lost 0 bases and the V segment lost 5 bases, leaving 4 bases of the junction unmatched. CDR1 and CDR2 from the germline V gene are MNHEY and SMNVEV (reference sequence). The CDR3 has 16 amino acids. CDR3 residues: CASSRAGGPSYNEQFF. DNA for the CDR3: TGTGCCAGCAGTAGAGCGGGAGGGCCCTCCTACAATGAGCAGTTCTTC.

This clonotype was recorded a few times. The chain links TRBV6-1 to TRBJ1-4; D not resolved. This CDR3 contains 15 residues. V was pared by 5 bases and J by 0 bases, with 10 bases between. Germline loops: CDR1 MNHNS, CDR2 SASEGT. The CDR3 nucleotides are TGTGCCAGCAGTACCCTGAGCGCAACTAATGAAAAACTGTTTTTT. This sequence encodes CASSTLSATNEKLFF.

This chain connects TRBV4-3 to TRBJ1-2, with TRBD1 as a possible D gene (5 bases). There are 15 residues in the CDR3. Trimming removed 1 base from V and 0 bases from J, with 9 bases in between. Germline values: CDR1 LGHNA, CDR2 YSLEER. CDR3 sequence: CASSQGQLTNYGYTF. The CDR3 DNA is TGCGCCAGCAGCCAAGGACAGCTAACTAACTATGGCTACACCTTC.

The chain recombines TRBV5-1 with TRBJ2-7; the match to TRBD2 covers 10 bases. Trimming cost V 4 bases and J 6 bases; bases outside gene matches: 10. This CDR3 has 15 residues. Germline V CDR1 and CDR2: SGHRS, YFSETQ. DNA for the CDR3: TGCGCCAGCAGCCCCCTCCAGCGGGAGGGCCTCGAGCAGTACTTC. Translating it yields CASSPLQREGLEQYF.

This clonotype was detected a few times. V is TRBV12-3 or TRBV12-4 and J is TRBJ2-5; 10 bases match TRBD1. This CDR3 is built from 16 residues. The J segment lost 3 bases and the V segment lost 1 base, leaving 5 bases of the junction unmatched. CDR3 sequence reads: CASSLGGGQGEETQYF. The CDR3 DNA reads TGTGCCAGCAGTTTAGGTGGCGGACAGGGGGAAGAGACCCAGTACTTC.

This rearrangement joins TRBV20-1 to TRBJ2-4; the match to TRBD2 covers 10 bases. Unmatched junction bases numbered 12, after V lost 5 bases and J lost 2 bases. The germline CDR1 and CDR2 sequences are DFQATT and SNEGSKA (reference sequence). The CDR3 sequence is 17 residues long. The CDR3 loop is CSAPKAGLAFSKNIQYF. For the CDR3, the DNA is TGCAGTGCTCCCAAGGCGGGACTAGCGTTCTCCAAAAACATTCAGTACTTC.

This clonotype was counted many times. The chain recombines TRBV7-8 with TRBJ1-5, with 7 bases lining up with TRBD1. CDR3 length: 16 amino acids. V shed 0 bases and J 1 base; nucleotides not matched to a gene: 3. The V gene's germline CDR1 is SGHVS and CDR2 FQNEAQ. Here the CDR3 DNA reads TGTGCCAGCAGCTTAGCGGGACAGTCGAGCAATCAGCCCCAGCATTTT. As protein: CASSLAGQSSNQPQHF.

The CDR3 sequence is CASSLGGGTEQYF. CDR3 coding DNA: TGTGCCAGCAGCTTGGGGGGGGGCACCGAGCAGTACTTC. V gene TRBV7-9 combines with J gene TRBJ2-7; possible D gene TRBD2, 7 bases. CDR1 and CDR2 (germline): SEHNR, FQNEAQ (reference sequence). This CDR3 has 13 residues. Deletions cut 3 bases from V and 6 bases from J, with 12 bases between. Combining the CDR3 with reference TRBV7-9 and TRBJ2-7 gives the whole variable domain DTGVSQNPRHKITKRGQNVTFRCDPISEHNRLYWYRQTLGQGPEFLTYFQNEAQLEKSRLLSDRFSAERPKGSFSTLEIQRTEQGDSAMYLCASSLGGGTEQYFGPGTRLTVT.

This clonotype was observed a few times. This rearrangement joins TRBV20-1 to TRBJ2-7, with 10 bases fitting TRBD1. The V segment lost 5 bases and the J segment 5 bases; nucleotides outside the gene matches: 9. In germline, CDR1 is DFQATT, CDR2 SNEGSKA (reference sequence). There are 14 residues in the CDR3. CDR3 nucleotides: TGCAGTGCTGGGGGACAGGGGCAATACCACGAGCAGTACTTC. It is translated as CSAGGQGQYHEQYF.

The V and J genes are TRBV10-3 and TRBJ2-5, with D perhaps TRBD1 (6 bases). With 10 bases removed from V and 4 bases from J, the gap between germline ends came to 22 bases. This CDR3 has 15 residues. Germline values: CDR1 ENHRY, CDR2 SYGVKD. The CDR3 reads CATSRDPGVVETQYF. The CDR3 coding sequence is TGTGCCACCTCAAGGGATCCAGGGGTGGTAGAGACCCAGTACTTC.

This clonotype showed up just a few times. The chain employs TRBV12-3 or TRBV12-4 and TRBJ1-6; unclear D gene. V was clipped by 2 bases and J by 4 bases, with 9 bases between them. There are 15 residues in the CDR3. CDR3 region: CASSLRTRYNSPLHF. As DNA, the CDR3 is TGTGCCAGCAGTTTAAGGACCAGATATAATTCACCCCTCCACTTT.

This rearrangement joins TRBV9 to TRBJ2-3, with D tentatively TRBD1 (5 bases). This CDR3 has 15 residues. CDR1 is SGDLS, CDR2 YYNGEE, per germline. Trimming stripped 5 bases from V and 0 bases from J, with 13 bases between. The CDR3, as DNA: TGTGCCAGCAGTGAAGACAGTCCCAGCACAGATACGCAGTATTTT. Residues: CASSEDSPSTDTQYF.

This clonotype appeared many times. The chain employs TRBV4-3 and TRBJ2-1; D possibly matches TRBD1 or TRBD2 (5 bases each). CDR1 and CDR2 (germline): LGHNA, YSLEER. The CDR3 contains 16 residues. Trimming cost V 0 bases and J 13 bases, with 22 bases left between them. The CDR3 DNA sequence: TGCGCCAGCAGCCAAGATCGGCAGGCCAAAGGGGACCACCAGTTCTTC. Its protein product is CASSQDRQAKGDHQFF.

The V gene is TRBV18, the J gene TRBJ2-1; 8 nucleotides align to TRBD1. The CDR3 covers 16 residues. Germline loops: CDR1 KGHSH, CDR2 LQKENI. The V gene end was trimmed by 3 bases and the J gene end by 1 base; junction bases not matched to a gene: 5. The CDR3 reads CASSPSRDRSYNEQFF. In DNA, the CDR3 is TGTGCCAGCTCACCCTCCCGGGACAGGTCCTACAATGAGCAGTTCTTC.

V gene TRBV7-9 combines with J gene TRBJ2-5; tentatively, D is TRBD1 (5 bases). The CDR3 loop spans 14 amino acids. The germline gives CDR1 SEHNR, CDR2 FQNEAQ (reference sequence). V lost 2 bases, J lost 3 bases, and 10 bases lay in between. Here the CDR3 reads CASSLSLGEETQYF. CDR3 nucleotide sequence: TGTGCCAGCAGCTTATCTCTAGGGGAAGAGACCCAGTACTTC.

In this sample, this clonotype turned up a few times. The gene calls are TRBV9 and TRBJ2-5; the D gene is possibly TRBD1 (5 bases). The germline V gene encodes CDR1 SGDLS and CDR2 YYNGEE. The CDR3 sequence is 16 residues long. The V gene lost 0 bases and the J gene lost 0 bases, with 12 bases spanning the gap. The CDR3 loop reads CASSVAAGPYQETQYF. The CDR3 DNA follows: TGTGCCAGCAGCGTAGCTGCAGGGCCGTACCAAGAGACCCAGTACTTC.

This chain links TRBV12-3 or TRBV12-4 with TRBJ2-7, with TRBD1 matching 9 bases. This CDR3 region has 14 residues. The V gene end was trimmed by 10 bases and the J gene end by 3 bases; junction bases not matched to a gene: 10. In DNA, the CDR3 is TGTGCCACCACCCCCGGGACAGGGCTCTACGAGCAGTACTTC. Protein: CATTPGTGLYEQYF.

This clonotype appeared a few times. The chain links TRBV7-3 to TRBJ2-3, with D hard to call. V gave up 5 bases and J gave up 7 bases, with 10 bases separating them. Germline V gene lookup returns CDR1 SGHTA and CDR2 FQGTGA. The CDR3 is 12 amino acids. CDR3 coding DNA: TGTGCCAGCAGCGAGACTGGACATACGCAGTATTTT. It translates to CASSETGHTQYF.

Only one count was recorded for this clonotype. The gene calls are TRBV5-1 and TRBJ2-4; 7 nucleotides agree with TRBD1. This CDR3 comprises 16 residues. Germline assignment: CDR1 SGHRS and CDR2 YFSETQ. V gave up 0 bases and J gave up 9 bases; unmatched junction bases: 12. The CDR3 nucleotides read TGCGCCAGCAGCTTGGGTGTTCTAGGGGGCTCTATCATTCAGTACTTC. It codes for CASSLGVLGGSIIQYF.